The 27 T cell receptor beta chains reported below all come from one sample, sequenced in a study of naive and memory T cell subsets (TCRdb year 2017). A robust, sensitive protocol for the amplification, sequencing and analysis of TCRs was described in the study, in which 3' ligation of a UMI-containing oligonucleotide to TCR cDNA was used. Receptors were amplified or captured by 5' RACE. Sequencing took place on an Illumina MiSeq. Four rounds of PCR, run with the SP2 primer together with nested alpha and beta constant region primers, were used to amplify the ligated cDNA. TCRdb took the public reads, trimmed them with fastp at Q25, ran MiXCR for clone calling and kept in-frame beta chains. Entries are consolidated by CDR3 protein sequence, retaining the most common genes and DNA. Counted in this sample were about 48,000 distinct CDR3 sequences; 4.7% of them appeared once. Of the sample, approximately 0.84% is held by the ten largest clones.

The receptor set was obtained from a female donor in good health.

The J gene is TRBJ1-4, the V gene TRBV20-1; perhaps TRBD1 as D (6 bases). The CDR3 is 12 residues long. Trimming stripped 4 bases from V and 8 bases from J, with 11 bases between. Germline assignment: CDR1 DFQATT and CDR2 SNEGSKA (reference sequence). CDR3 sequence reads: CSAKDRSEKLFF. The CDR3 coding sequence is TGCAGTGCTAAAGACAGGTCCGAAAAACTGTTTTTT.

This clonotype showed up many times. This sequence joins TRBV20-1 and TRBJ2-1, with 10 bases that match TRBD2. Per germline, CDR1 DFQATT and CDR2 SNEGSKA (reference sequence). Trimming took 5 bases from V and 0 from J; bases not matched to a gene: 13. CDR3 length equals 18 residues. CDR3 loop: CSARPLTSGYLSYNEQFF. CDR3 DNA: TGCAGTGCTCGACCCCTGACTAGCGGGTATCTCTCCTACAATGAGCAGTTCTTC.

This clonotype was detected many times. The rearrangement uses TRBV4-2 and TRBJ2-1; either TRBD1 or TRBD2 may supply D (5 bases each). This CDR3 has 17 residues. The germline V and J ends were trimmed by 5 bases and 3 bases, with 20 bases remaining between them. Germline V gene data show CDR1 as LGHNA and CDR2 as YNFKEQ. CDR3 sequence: CASSKIGTDSYYNEQFF. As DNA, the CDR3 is TGTGCCAGCAGCAAAATAGGGACCGATTCCTACTACAATGAGCAGTTCTTC.

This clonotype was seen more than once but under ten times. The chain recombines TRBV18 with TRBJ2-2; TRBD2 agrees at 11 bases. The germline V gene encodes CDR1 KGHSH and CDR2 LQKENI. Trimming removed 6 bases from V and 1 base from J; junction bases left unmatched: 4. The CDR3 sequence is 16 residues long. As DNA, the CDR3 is TGTGCCAGCTCGCCAACTAGCGGGAGGAACACCGGGGAGCTGTTTTTT. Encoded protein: CASSPTSGRNTGELFF.

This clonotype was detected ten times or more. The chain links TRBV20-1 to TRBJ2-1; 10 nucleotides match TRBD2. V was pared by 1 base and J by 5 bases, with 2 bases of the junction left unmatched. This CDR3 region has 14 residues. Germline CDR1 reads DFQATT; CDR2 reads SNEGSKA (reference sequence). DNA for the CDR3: TGCAGTGCTAGAGCCGGGACTAGCGACAATGAGCAGTTCTTC. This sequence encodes CSARAGTSDNEQFF.

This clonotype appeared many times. The CDR3 here is CASSQGGGADTQYF. CDR3 sequence (DNA): TGTGCCAGCAGCCAGGGCGGAGGGGCAGATACGCAGTATTTT. The chain is built from TRBV14 and TRBJ2-3, with D possibly TRBD2 on 6 matching bases. CDR1 and CDR2 (germline): SGHDN, FVKESK. With 3 bases removed from V and 4 bases from J, the gap between germline ends came to 11 bases. The CDR3 is made up of 14 amino acids. Using reference TRBV14 and TRBJ2-3 for the parts outside the CDR3, the full variable domain is EAGVTQFPSHSVIEKGQTVTLRCDPISGHDNLYWYRRVMGKEIKFLLHFVKESKQDESGMPNNRFLAERTGGTYSTLKVQPAELEDSGVYFCASSQGGGADTQYFGPGTRLTVL.

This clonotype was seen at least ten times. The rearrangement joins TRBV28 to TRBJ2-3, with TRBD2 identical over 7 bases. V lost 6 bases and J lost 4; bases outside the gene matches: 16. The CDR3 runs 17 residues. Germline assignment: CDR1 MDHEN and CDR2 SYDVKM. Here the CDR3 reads CASSSPASGIGADTQYF. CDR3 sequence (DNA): TGTGCCAGCAGCTCCCCCGCTAGCGGTATTGGGGCAGATACGCAGTATTTT.

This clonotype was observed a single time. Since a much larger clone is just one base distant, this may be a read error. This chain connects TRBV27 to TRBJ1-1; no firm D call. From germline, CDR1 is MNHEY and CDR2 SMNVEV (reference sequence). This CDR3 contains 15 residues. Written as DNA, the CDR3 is TGTGCCAGCAGCCCCCGCGTGGCGGTGAACACTGGAGCTTTCTTT. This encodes CASSPRVAVNTGAFF.

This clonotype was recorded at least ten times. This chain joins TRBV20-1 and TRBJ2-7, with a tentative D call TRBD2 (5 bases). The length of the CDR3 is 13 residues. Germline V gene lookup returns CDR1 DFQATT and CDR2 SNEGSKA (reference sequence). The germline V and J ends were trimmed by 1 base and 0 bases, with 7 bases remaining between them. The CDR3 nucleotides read TGCAGTGCTAGAGTAGCGAACTCCTACGAGCAGTACTTC. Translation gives CSARVANSYEQYF.

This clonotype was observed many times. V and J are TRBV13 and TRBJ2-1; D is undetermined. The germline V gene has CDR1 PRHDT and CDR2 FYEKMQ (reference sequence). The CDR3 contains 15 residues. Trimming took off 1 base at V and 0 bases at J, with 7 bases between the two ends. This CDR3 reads CASSLVALSYNEQFF. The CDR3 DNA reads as TGTGCCAGCAGCTTAGTTGCCCTCTCCTACAATGAGCAGTTCTTC. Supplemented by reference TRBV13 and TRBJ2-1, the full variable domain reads AAGVIQSPRHLIKEKRETATLKCYPIPRHDTVYWYQQGPGQDPQFLISFYEKMQSDKGSIPDRFSAQQFSDYHSELNMSSLELGDSALYFCASSLVALSYNEQFFGPGTRLTVL.

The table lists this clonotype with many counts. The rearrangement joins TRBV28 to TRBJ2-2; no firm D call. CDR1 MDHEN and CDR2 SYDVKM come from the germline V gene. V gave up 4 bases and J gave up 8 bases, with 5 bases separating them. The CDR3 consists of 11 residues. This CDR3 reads CASSWGGELFF. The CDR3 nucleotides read TGTGCCAGCAGTTGGGGAGGGGAGCTGTTTTTT.

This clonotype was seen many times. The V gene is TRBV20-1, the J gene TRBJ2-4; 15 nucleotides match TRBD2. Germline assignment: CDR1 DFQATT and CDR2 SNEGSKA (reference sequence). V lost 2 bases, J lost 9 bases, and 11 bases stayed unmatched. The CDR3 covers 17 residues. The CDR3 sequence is CSARRIGLAGGWGIQYF. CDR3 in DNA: TGCAGTGCTAGACGTATCGGACTAGCGGGAGGGTGGGGCATTCAGTACTTC.

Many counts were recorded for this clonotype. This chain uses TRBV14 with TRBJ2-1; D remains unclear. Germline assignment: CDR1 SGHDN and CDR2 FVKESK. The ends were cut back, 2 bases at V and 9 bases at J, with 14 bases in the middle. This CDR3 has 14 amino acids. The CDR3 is CASSQRGFSVEQFF. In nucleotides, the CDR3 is TGTGCCAGCAGCCAAAGAGGCTTCAGTGTTGAGCAGTTCTTC.

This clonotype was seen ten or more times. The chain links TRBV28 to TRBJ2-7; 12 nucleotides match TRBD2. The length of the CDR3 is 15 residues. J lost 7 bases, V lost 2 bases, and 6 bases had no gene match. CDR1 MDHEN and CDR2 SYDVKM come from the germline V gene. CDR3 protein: CASSLLAGGPGEQYF. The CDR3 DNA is TGTGCCAGCAGTTTACTAGCGGGAGGGCCGGGTGAGCAGTACTTC.

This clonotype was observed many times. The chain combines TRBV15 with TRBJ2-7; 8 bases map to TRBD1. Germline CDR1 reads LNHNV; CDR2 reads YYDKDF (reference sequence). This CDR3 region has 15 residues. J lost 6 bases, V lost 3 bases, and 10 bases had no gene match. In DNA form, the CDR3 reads TGTGCCACCAGCAGGGTAGGACAGGGAGGCGGCGAGCAGTACTTC. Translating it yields CATSRVGQGGGEQYF.

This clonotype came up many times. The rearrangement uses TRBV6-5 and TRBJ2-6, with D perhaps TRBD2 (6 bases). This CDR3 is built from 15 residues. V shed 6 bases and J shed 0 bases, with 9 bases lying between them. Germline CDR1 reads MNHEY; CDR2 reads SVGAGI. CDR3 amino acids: CASRGLSSGANVLTF. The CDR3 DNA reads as TGTGCCAGCAGGGGACTGAGCTCTGGGGCCAACGTCCTGACTTTC.

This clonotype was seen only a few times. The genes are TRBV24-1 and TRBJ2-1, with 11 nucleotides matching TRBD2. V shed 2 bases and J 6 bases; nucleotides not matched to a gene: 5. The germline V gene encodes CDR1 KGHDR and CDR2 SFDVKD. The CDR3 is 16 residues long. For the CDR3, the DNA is TGTGCCACCAGTGATTCGTCGACTAGCGGGACCAATGAGCAGTTCTTC. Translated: CATSDSSTSGTNEQFF.

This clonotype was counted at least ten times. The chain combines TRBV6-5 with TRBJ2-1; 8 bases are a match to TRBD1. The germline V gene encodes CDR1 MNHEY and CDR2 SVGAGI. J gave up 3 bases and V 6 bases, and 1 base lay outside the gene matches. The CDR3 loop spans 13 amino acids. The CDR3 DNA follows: TGTGCCAGCAGGGGGACAGGCTACAATGAGCAGTTCTTC. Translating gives CASRGTGYNEQFF.

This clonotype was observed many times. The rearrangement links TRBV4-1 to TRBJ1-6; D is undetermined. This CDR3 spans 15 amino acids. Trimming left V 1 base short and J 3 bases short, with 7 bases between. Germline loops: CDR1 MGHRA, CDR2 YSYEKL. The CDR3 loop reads CASSQGRVYNSPLHF. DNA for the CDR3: TGCGCCAGCAGCCAAGGAAGGGTCTATAATTCACCCCTCCACTTT.

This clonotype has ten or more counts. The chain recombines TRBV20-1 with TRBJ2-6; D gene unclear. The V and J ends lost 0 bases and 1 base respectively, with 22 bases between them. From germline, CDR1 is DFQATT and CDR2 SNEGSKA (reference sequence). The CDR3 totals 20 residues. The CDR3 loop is CSARDAGTGQHASGANVLTF. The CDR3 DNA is TGCAGTGCTAGAGATGCTGGTACCGGGCAGCACGCGTCTGGGGCCAACGTCCTGACTTTC.

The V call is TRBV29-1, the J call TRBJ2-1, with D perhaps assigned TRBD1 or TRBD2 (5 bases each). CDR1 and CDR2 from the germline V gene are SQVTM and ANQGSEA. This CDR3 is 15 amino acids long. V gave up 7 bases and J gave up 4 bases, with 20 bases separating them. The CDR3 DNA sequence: TGCAGCGCCGTCGGGGACCTAAAACGTTACAATGAGCAGTTCTTC. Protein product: CSAVGDLKRYNEQFF.

The DNA of the CDR3 is TGCGCCAGCAGCCCCTGGCGGGAAAGCTCCTACGAGCAGTACTTC. Its protein is CASSPWRESSYEQYF. V gene TRBV5-1 combines with J gene TRBJ2-7; possibly TRBD2 for D (6 bases). Per the germline V gene, CDR1 is SGHRS and CDR2 is YFSETQ. The CDR3 length is 15 residues. Trimming shortened V by 4 bases and J by 0 bases, and 14 bases separated the two germline ends.

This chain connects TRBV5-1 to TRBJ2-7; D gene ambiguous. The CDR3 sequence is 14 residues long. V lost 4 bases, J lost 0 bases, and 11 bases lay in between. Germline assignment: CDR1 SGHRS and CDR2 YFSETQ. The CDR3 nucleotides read TGCGCCAGCAGCGGGCACCCTACCTCCTACGAGCAGTACTTC. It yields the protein CASSGHPTSYEQYF.

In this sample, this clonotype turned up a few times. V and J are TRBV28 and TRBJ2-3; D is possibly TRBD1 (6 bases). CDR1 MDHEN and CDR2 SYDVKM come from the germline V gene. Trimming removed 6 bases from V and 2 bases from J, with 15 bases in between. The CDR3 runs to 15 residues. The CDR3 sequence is CASSSGADFTDTQYF. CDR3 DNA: TGTGCCAGCAGCTCAGGGGCGGACTTCACAGATACGCAGTATTTT.

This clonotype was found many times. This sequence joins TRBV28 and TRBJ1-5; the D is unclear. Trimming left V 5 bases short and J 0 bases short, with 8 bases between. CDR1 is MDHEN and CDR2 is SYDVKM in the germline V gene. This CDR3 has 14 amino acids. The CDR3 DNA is TGTGCCAGCAGTGGACGGCATAGCAATCAGCCCCAGCATTTT. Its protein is CASSGRHSNQPQHF.

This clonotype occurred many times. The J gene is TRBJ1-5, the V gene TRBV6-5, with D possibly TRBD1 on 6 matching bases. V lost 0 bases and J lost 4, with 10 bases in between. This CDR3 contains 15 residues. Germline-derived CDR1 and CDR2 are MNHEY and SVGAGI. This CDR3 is CASSYSRTANQPQHF. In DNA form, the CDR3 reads TGTGCCAGCAGTTACTCGAGGACAGCGAATCAGCCCCAGCATTTT.

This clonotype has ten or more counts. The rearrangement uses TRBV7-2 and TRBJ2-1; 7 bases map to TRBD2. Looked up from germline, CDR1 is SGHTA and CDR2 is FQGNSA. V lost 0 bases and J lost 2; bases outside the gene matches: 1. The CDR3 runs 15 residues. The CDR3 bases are TGTGCCAGCAGCTTAGCTAGCGGGCCCTACAATGAGCAGTTCTTC. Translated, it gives CASSLASGPYNEQFF.